The 20 T cell receptor beta chains below were found in one sample sequenced in a study of post-analysis software for immune sequencing data (dated by TCRdb to 2013 to 2016). The intended sense of this specimen's time point label: second blood draw from one MS patient after hematopoietic stem cell transplantation. The method was PCR. Sequencing was performed on an Illumina HiSeq 2500. Unique molecular identifiers were incorporated into TCR beta cDNA libraries to reduce PCR and sequencing biases. The raw public data were reprocessed by TCRdb itself: fastp quality trimming at Q25, MiXCR clonotype calling, in-frame beta chains only. Here each entry gathers all rows of one CDR3 protein and keeps the most common genes and DNA. Across this sample there are roughly 160,000 distinct CDR3 sequences, with around 34% seen only once. The ten largest clonotypes hold over 25% of the sample. The sequencing used blood, collected after autologous hematopoietic stem cell transplantation. The receptors originated from a girl under 18 with multiple sclerosis. Donor details come from another sample of the same person, matched by shared clones.

J is TRBJ1-2 and V is TRBV6-2 or TRBV6-3, with a tentative D call TRBD1 (6 bases). CDR1 is MNHEY and CDR2 is SVGEGT in the germline V gene. Trimming left V 2 bases short and J 1 base short, with 17 bases between. This CDR3 is built from 17 residues. CDR3 region: CASSYRTEEEGNYGYTF. CDR3 DNA sequence: TGTGCCAGCAGTTACCGGACAGAAGAAGAGGGTAACTATGGCTACACCTTC.

This chain links TRBV27 with TRBJ2-1; 7 nucleotides align to TRBD1. V lost 1 base to trimming and J lost 4 bases; unmatched junction nucleotides: 7. The CDR3 loop spans 16 amino acids. In germline, CDR1 is MNHEY, CDR2 SMNVEV (reference sequence). The CDR3 DNA follows: TGTGCCAGCAGTTTATTACTCGGACAGGTTTACAATGAGCAGTTCTTC. Its protein is CASSLLLGQVYNEQFF.

The V gene is TRBV5-4, the J gene TRBJ2-3; D is undetermined. This CDR3 has 14 amino acids. Germline V lookup: CDR1 SGHNT, CDR2 YYREEE (reference sequence). Trimming took off 4 bases at V and 1 base at J, with 10 bases between the two ends. CDR3 DNA: TGTGCCAGCAGCATGGGTTTTCGCACAGATACGCAGTATTTT. The encoded protein is CASSMGFRTDTQYF.

The chain employs TRBV15 and TRBJ1-2; TRBD1 might be the D (6 bases). This CDR3 region has 13 residues. Germline CDR1 is LNHNV and CDR2 is YYDKDF (reference sequence). Trimming left V 3 bases short and J 5 bases short, with 10 bases between. The CDR3 nucleotides are TGTGCCACCAGCAGTATGAGGGGGTATGGCTACACCTTC. Encoded protein: CATSSMRGYGYTF.

This clonotype has just a few counts. The V gene is TRBV20-1, the J gene TRBJ2-5; TRBD1 is a possible D gene (6 bases). The V end lost 0 bases, the J end lost 11 bases, and 19 bases lay between the germline ends. The CDR3 runs to 14 residues. Per germline, CDR1 DFQATT and CDR2 SNEGSKA (reference sequence). CDR3 nucleotides: TGCAGTGCTAGAGAAACAGGGCCCACTTCTGAGCAGTACTTC. Protein: CSARETGPTSEQYF.

A note on this clonotype: The junction departs from germline at one end; a sequencing error may be responsible. The chain is built from TRBV9 and TRBJ2-3; D remains ambiguous. There are 15 residues in the CDR3. Germline V gives CDR1 SGDLS, CDR2 YYNGEE. In nucleotides, the CDR3 is TGTGCCAGCGGCGTAGGTATCCGATTCACAGATACGCAGTATTTT. Its translation is CASGVGIRFTDTQYF. The entire variable domain, with the rest obtained from reference TRBV9 and TRBJ2-3, is as follows: DSGVTQTPKHLITATGQRVTLRCSPRSGDLSVYWYQQSLDQGLQFLIQYYNGEERAKGNILERFSAQQFPDLHSELNLSSLELGDSALYFCASGVGIRFTDTQYFGPGTRLTVL.

The genes are TRBV6-1 and TRBJ2-7; 7 nucleotides agree with TRBD1. Per the germline V gene, CDR1 is MNHNS and CDR2 is SASEGT. This CDR3 region has 15 residues. Losses at the gene ends were 2 bases for V and 3 bases for J; bases not matched to a gene: 7. CDR3 in DNA: TGTGCCAGCAGTGAACGACAGGGAACCGTCTACGAGCAGTACTTC. Amino acid sequence: CASSERQGTVYEQYF.

This clonotype was detected only a few times. V gene TRBV9 combines with J gene TRBJ2-5; 9 bases match TRBD1. Germline values: CDR1 SGDLS, CDR2 YYNGEE. V shed 4 bases and J 5 bases; nucleotides not matched to a gene: 6. CDR3 length: 14 residues. Here the CDR3 DNA reads TGTGCCAGCAGCATCCGACAGGGGGAGGAGACCCAGTACTTC. Its translation: CASSIRQGEETQYF.

The sample holds a few counts of this clonotype. The chain couples TRBV12-3 or TRBV12-4 to TRBJ2-6; no reliable D call. V was shortened by 4 bases and J by 4 bases, with 11 bases between the two germline ends. There are 15 residues in the CDR3. CDR3 loop: CASSSDRSGANVLTF. The CDR3, as DNA: TGTGCCAGCAGTTCAGACCGGTCCGGGGCCAACGTCCTGACTTTC.

The gene calls are TRBV5-1 and TRBJ2-7; D is possibly TRBD2 (6 bases). The CDR3 is made up of 15 amino acids. Trimming took off 0 bases at V and 0 bases at J, with 10 bases between the two ends. Germline lookup yields CDR1 SGHRS and CDR2 YFSETQ. The CDR3 bases are TGCGCCAGCAGCTTGGGGGGACTCCGCTCCTACGAGCAGTACTTC. Translated: CASSLGGLRSYEQYF.

The chain carries TRBV28 and TRBJ2-1, with 7 bases lining up with TRBD2. With 4 bases clipped from V and 8 bases from J, the junction kept 11 bases outside the gene matches. CDR1 is MDHEN, CDR2 SYDVKM, per germline. The CDR3 covers 15 residues. The CDR3 region is CASSSIAGGRHEQFF. CDR3 DNA: TGTGCCAGCAGTTCCATAGCGGGTGGGAGGCATGAGCAGTTCTTC.

The rearrangement links TRBV20-1 to TRBJ2-1; weak D call: TRBD2 (5 bases). Per the germline V gene, CDR1 is DFQATT and CDR2 is SNEGSKA (reference sequence). CDR3 size: 14 residues. V was clipped by 5 bases and J by 0 bases, with 11 bases between them. The CDR3 reads CSAESGGSYNEQFF. CDR3 bases: TGCAGTGCTGAAAGCGGAGGCTCCTACAATGAGCAGTTCTTC.

The chain recombines TRBV30 with TRBJ1-1, with D possibly TRBD1 on 5 matching bases. The CDR3 extends over 13 amino acids. Looked up from germline, CDR1 is GTSNPN and CDR2 is SVGIG (reference sequence). V was clipped by 0 bases and J by 4 bases, with 9 bases between them. CDR3 region: CAWSVDQGTEAFF. As DNA, the CDR3 is TGTGCCTGGAGTGTAGACCAGGGCACTGAAGCTTTCTTT.

The rearrangement uses TRBV20-1 and TRBJ2-1, with a possible D match to TRBD1 (6 bases). CDR1 and CDR2 (germline): DFQATT, SNEGSKA (reference sequence). The CDR3 sequence is 14 residues long. The V end lost 7 bases, the J end lost 2 bases, and 15 bases lay between the germline ends. The CDR3 DNA is TGCAGTGGGGGGCAACCCCTTGCCTACAATGAGCAGTTCTTC. As protein: CSGGQPLAYNEQFF.

Note on this clonotype: Because the CDR3's place on the DNA is in doubt, the DNA is left out and the CDR3 is given as listed by TCRdb. This chain uses TRBV12-1 with TRBJ1-2; the D call in the table, TRBD1, was not verified against the DNA. TRBV12-1 constitutes a pseudogene. Counting both end residues, the CDR3 totals 16 amino acids. CDR3 region: CASSFARGTGSYGYTF.

This clonotype was detected ten times or more. J is TRBJ1-1 and V is TRBV7-3, with D possibly being TRBD1 (5 bases). This CDR3 has 15 residues. Germline assignment: CDR1 SGHTA and CDR2 FQGTGA. Trimming took off 5 bases at V and 5 bases at J, with 18 bases between the two ends. The CDR3 DNA sequence: TGTGCCAGCAGCCCCCATGGGGGTAGGGAGACTGAAGCTTTCTTT. Its translation: CASSPHGGRETEAFF.

On this clonotype: A much more abundant neighbour one base away suggests this may be a read error. The chain combines TRBV5-1 with TRBJ1-1, with 9 bases matching TRBD1. In germline, CDR1 is SGHRS, CDR2 YFSETQ. The CDR3 consists of 16 residues. The CDR3 DNA sequence: TGCGCCGGCAGCGCCCAATGGACAGGGGTGAACACTGAAGCTTTCTTT. This translates into CAGSAQWTGVNTEAFF.

This sequence joins TRBV2 and TRBJ2-5, with D unresolved. This CDR3 has 11 amino acids. The V gene's germline CDR1 is SNHLY and CDR2 FYNNEI. Trimming left V 7 bases short and J 4 bases short, with 7 bases between. The DNA of the CDR3 is TGTGCCAGCACATCGGGAGAGACCCAGTACTTC. This translates into CASTSGETQYF.

CDR3 DNA sequence: TGTGCCACCAGTGATCCCGCCGGGGGAACCTCTGGGGCCAACGTCCTGACTTTC. Its protein is CATSDPAGGTSGANVLTF. The chain combines TRBV24-1 with TRBJ2-6; D possibly corresponds to TRBD2 (6 bases). V lost 3 bases to trimming and J lost 0 bases, with 14 bases between them. Per the germline V gene, CDR1 is KGHDR and CDR2 is SFDVKD. The length of the CDR3 is 18 residues.

With regard to this clonotype: A read error may explain this, as a much larger clone is one base away. V usage is TRBV9 and J usage is TRBJ2-1, with 11 bases lining up with TRBD2. The CDR3 is 14 residues long. Losses at the gene ends were 3 bases for V and 6 bases for J; bases not matched to a gene: 2. Germline values: CDR1 SGDLS, CDR2 YYNGEE. The chain's CDR3 is CASSGGLAANEQFF. Here the CDR3 DNA reads TGTGCCAGCAGCGGGGGACTAGCGGCCAATGAGCAGTTCTTC.